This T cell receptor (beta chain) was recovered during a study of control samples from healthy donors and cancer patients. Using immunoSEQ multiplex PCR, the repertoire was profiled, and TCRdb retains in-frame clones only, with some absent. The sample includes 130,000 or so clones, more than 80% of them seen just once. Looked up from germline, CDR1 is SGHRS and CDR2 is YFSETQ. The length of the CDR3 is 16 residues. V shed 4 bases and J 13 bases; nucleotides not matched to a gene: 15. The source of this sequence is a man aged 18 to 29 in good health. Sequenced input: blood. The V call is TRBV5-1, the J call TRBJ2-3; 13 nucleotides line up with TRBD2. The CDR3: CASSRTLLTSGGQEYF. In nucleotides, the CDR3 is TGCGCCAGCAGCCGAACTTTACTGACTAGCGGGGGGCAGGAGTATTTT.